Listed below are T cell receptor beta chains from one sample, sequenced in a study of cytomegalovirus exposure and HLA in healthy donors. Only in-frame clones appear in the TCRdb table, and some are missing; sequencing was by immunoSEQ multiplex PCR. The data show approximately 150,000 clones, around three quarters seen once. Sequencing used PBMCs. All receptors derive from a man aged 30-40 years in good health and CMV-seropositive. The conserved cysteine and the conserved F or W are not part of the CDR3 here. Each record gives: V gene, CDR3 protein.

TRBV7-8,ASARGSSYNEQF
TRBV7-2,ASSPIRQGTGELF
TRBV5-1,ASTSQGQGHTEAF
TRBV7-9,ASSFLGYEQY
TRBV7-9,ASSAGTGGNSPLH
TRBV19,ASTWGKVNSPLH
TRBV9,ASSDRGTGELF
TRBV5-4,ASSTPGLATEQY
TRBV7-9,ASSLAELAGRGEQF
TRBV5-1,ASSLSSGGPNTGELF
TRBV9,ASSNTPQGGTEAF
TRBV5-1,ASSSGTGRTDTQY
TRBV5-1,ASSLRGLMNTGELF
TRBV5-1,ASSLVGGGLTGELF
TRBV6-4,ASSLGVGTDTQY
TRBV21-1,ASTKVMGLASTDTQY
TRBV10-3,AISGSRSNQPQH
TRBV28,ASSFLDRHNEQF
TRBV5-1,ASSLIGLGSNGSPLH
TRBV7-2,ASSGDRDSGTDTQY
TRBV28,ASSLSAGTEQH
TRBV11-3,ASSSSGQGALNEQF
TRBV11-2,ASSLLGAGDSYEQY
TRBV4-1,ASSQEETGDSYGYT
TRBV30,AWSVRQGAEKLF
TRBV11-2,ASSLGRGPVYEQY
TRBV5-1,ASSRTSGGLQETQY
TRBV25-1,ASSDSGQGARWAEAF